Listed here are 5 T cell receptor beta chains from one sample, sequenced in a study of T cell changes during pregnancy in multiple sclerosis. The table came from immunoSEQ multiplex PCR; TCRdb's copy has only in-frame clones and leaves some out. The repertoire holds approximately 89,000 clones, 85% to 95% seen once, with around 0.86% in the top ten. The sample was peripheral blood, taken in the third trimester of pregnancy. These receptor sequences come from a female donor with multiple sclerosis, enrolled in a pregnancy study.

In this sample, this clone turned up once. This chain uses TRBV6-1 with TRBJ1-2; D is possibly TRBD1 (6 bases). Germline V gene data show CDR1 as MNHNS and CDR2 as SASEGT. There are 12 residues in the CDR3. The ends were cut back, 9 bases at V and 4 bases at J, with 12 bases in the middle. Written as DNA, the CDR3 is TGTGCCAGTACTGGGACACGCTATGGCTACACCTTC. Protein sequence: CASTGTRYGYTF.

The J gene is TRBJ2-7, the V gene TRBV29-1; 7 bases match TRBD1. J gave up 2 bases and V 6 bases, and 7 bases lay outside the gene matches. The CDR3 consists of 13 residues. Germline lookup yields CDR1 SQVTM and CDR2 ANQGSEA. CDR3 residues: CSVAGTETYEQYF. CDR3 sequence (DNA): TGCAGCGTCGCCGGGACAGAGACCTACGAGCAGTACTTC.

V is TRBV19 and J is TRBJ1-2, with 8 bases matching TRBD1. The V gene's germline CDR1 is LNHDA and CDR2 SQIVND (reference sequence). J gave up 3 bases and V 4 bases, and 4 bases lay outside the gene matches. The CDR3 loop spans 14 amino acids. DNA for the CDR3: TGTGCCAGTAGTAGAGACAGGGGCGACTATGGCTACACCTTC. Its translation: CASSRDRGDYGYTF.

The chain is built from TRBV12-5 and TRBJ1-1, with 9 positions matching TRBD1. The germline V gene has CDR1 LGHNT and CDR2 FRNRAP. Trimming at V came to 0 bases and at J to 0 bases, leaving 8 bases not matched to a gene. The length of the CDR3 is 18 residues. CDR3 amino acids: CASGLVLGQGPMNTEAFF. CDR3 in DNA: TGTGCTAGTGGTTTGGTACTGGGACAGGGTCCCATGAACACTGAAGCTTTCTTT.

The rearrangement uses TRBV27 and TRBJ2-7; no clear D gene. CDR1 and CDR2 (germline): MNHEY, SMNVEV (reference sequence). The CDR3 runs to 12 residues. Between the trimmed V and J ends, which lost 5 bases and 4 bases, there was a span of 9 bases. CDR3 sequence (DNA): TGTGCCAGCAGTCCCCCCGGGTACGAGCAGTACTTC. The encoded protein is CASSPPGYEQYF.